This is a list of T cell receptor beta chains from one sample in a study of OX40 agonist ivuxolimab in advanced cancers. Profiled with immunoSEQ multiplex PCR; TCRdb holds only in-frame clones, not every one. The data hold tens of thousands of clones, with 89% observed a single time. The sequencing used CD4+ or CD8+ T cells sorted from blood, collected in a trial of the OX40 agonist ivuxolimab. The receptors come from an adult with an advanced solid tumor such as melanoma, head and neck, liver or kidney cancer. The CDR3 runs from the conserved cysteine through the conserved F or W. The order of the fields is V gene, clone size, J gene, D gene, CDR3 protein, CDR3 DNA. D genes are given only for firm matches. Rows give clone size only sometimes, using once, few, many, or a class for an expanded clone.

V gene: TRBV15
clone size: few
J gene: TRBJ1-1
D gene: NA
CDR3 protein: CATSRDSGNTEAFF
CDR3 DNA: TGTGCCACCAGCAGAGACTCCGGGAACACTGAAGCTTTCTTT

V gene: TRBV4-1
clone size: NA
J gene: TRBJ2-3
D gene: TRBD2
CDR3 protein: CASSQASGGDTDTQYF
CDR3 DNA: TGCGCCAGCAGCCAGGCAAGCGGGGGGGACACAGATACGCAGTATTTT

V gene: TRBV30
clone size: NA
J gene: TRBJ2-1
D gene: TRBD2
CDR3 protein: CAWTPWTSGGARSYNEQFF
CDR3 DNA: TGTGCCTGGACCCCATGGACTAGCGGGGGGGCAAGGTCCTACAATGAGCAGTTCTTC

V gene: TRBV19
clone size: NA
J gene: TRBJ1-3
D gene: NA
CDR3 protein: CASSTDTGHSGNTIYF
CDR3 DNA: TGTGCCAGTAGTACCGACACAGGCCACTCTGGAAACACCATATATTTT

V gene: TRBV6-1
clone size: NA
J gene: TRBJ1-6
D gene: NA
CDR3 protein: CASSGIRASPLHF
CDR3 DNA: TGTGCCAGCAGTGGAATCAGGGCTTCACCCCTCCACTTT

V gene: TRBV7-2
clone size: NA
J gene: TRBJ2-2
D gene: TRBD1
CDR3 protein: CASSWRQGHAGELFF
CDR3 DNA: TGTGCCAGCAGCTGGCGACAGGGCCATGCCGGGGAGCTGTTTTTT

V gene: TRBV2
clone size: NA
J gene: TRBJ1-1
D gene: TRBD1
CDR3 protein: CASTKTGDTEAFF
CDR3 DNA: TGTGCCAGCACCAAGACAGGGGACACTGAAGCTTTCTTT

V gene: TRBV6-1
clone size: NA
J gene: TRBJ1-2
D gene: TRBD1
CDR3 protein: CASSALPGTGEGYTF
CDR3 DNA: TGTGCCAGCAGTGCTCTACCCGGGACAGGGGAAGGCTACACCTTC

V gene: TRBV18
clone size: NA
J gene: TRBJ2-7
D gene: NA
CDR3 protein: CASSRELGHEQYF
CDR3 DNA: TGTGCCAGCTCCCGGGAACTCGGCCACGAGCAGTACTTC

V gene: TRBV5-1
clone size: NA
J gene: TRBJ1-1
D gene: NA
CDR3 protein: CASSLAPASNTEAFF
CDR3 DNA: TGCGCCAGCAGCTTGGCCCCGGCCTCGAACACTGAAGCTTTCTTT

V gene: TRBV5-5
clone size: NA
J gene: TRBJ1-6
D gene: NA
CDR3 protein: CASSLPQGNSSPLHF
CDR3 DNA: TGTGCCAGCAGCTTGCCCCAGGGGAATTCGTCACCCCTCCACTTT

V gene: TRBV29-1
clone size: NA
J gene: TRBJ2-2
D gene: NA
CDR3 protein: CSVERVGYGELFF
CDR3 DNA: TGCAGCGTTGAAAGGGTTGGATACGGGGAGCTGTTTTTT

V gene: TRBV2
clone size: few
J gene: TRBJ1-4
D gene: NA
CDR3 protein: CASSLFGTTEKLFF
CDR3 DNA: TGTGCCAGCAGTTTGTTCGGGACAACTGAAAAACTGTTTTTT

V gene: TRBV6-5
clone size: NA
J gene: TRBJ1-2
D gene: TRBD1
CDR3 protein: CASSGQGGGYYGYTF
CDR3 DNA: TGTGCCAGCAGTGGACAGGGGGGCGGCTACTATGGCTACACCTTC

V gene: TRBV4-2
clone size: NA
J gene: TRBJ2-1
D gene: NA
CDR3 protein: CASSPTGDNEQFF
CDR3 DNA: TGTGCCAGCAGCCCCACCGGGGACAATGAGCAGTTCTTC

V gene: TRBV2
clone size: NA
J gene: TRBJ1-3
D gene: TRBD1
CDR3 protein: CASSSGTAGNTIYF
CDR3 DNA: TGTGCCAGCAGTTCCGGGACAGCCGGAAACACCATATATTTT

V gene: TRBV10-1
clone size: NA
J gene: TRBJ2-2
D gene: TRBD1
CDR3 protein: CASRGQGNTGELFF
CDR3 DNA: TGCGCCAGCAGGGGACAGGGAAACACCGGGGAGCTGTTTTTT

V gene: TRBV5-4
clone size: NA
J gene: TRBJ1-6
D gene: NA
CDR3 protein: CASSPGGSSYNSPLHF
CDR3 DNA: TGTGCCAGCAGCCCGGGGGGAAGCTCCTATAATTCACCCCTCCACTTT

V gene: TRBV5-1
clone size: NA
J gene: TRBJ2-7
D gene: NA
CDR3 protein: CASRGETEQYF
CDR3 DNA: TGCGCCAGCAGAGGGGAAACCGAGCAGTACTTC

V gene: TRBV5-1
clone size: few
J gene: TRBJ2-1
D gene: NA
CDR3 protein: CASSVTGNEQFF
CDR3 DNA: TGCGCCAGCAGCGTAACTGGGAATGAGCAGTTCTTC

V gene: TRBV11-3
clone size: NA
J gene: TRBJ1-1
D gene: NA
CDR3 protein: CASSPGGGSEAFF
CDR3 DNA: TGTGCCAGCAGCCCGGGGGGTGGGTCTGAAGCTTTCTTT

V gene: TRBV14
clone size: NA
J gene: TRBJ1-2
D gene: NA
CDR3 protein: CASSQNSEIRYGYTF
CDR3 DNA: TGTGCCAGCAGCCAAAACAGCGAAATTAGATATGGCTACACCTTC

V gene: TRBV5-1
clone size: NA
J gene: TRBJ2-2
D gene: TRBD1
CDR3 protein: CASSGQGNTGELFF
CDR3 DNA: TGCGCCAGCAGCGGACAGGGGAACACCGGGGAGCTGTTTTTT

V gene: TRBV29-1
clone size: few
J gene: TRBJ2-6
D gene: TRBD2
CDR3 protein: CSVSGTSGGFASGANVLTF
CDR3 DNA: TGCAGCGTTTCGGGGACTAGCGGGGGCTTTGCCTCTGGGGCCAACGTCCTGACTTTC

V gene: TRBV19
clone size: few
J gene: TRBJ1-5
D gene: NA
CDR3 protein: CASSIVGTYSNQPQHF
CDR3 DNA: TGTGCCAGTAGTATAGTAGGCACTTATAGCAATCAGCCCCAGCATTTT

V gene: TRBV6-5
clone size: NA
J gene: TRBJ2-3
D gene: NA
CDR3 protein: CASSYGGLEDTQYF
CDR3 DNA: TGTGCCAGCAGTTACGGGGGGCTTGAAGATACGCAGTATTTT

V gene: TRBV18
clone size: NA
J gene: TRBJ1-2
D gene: NA
CDR3 protein: CASSPTGGLRANYGYTF
CDR3 DNA: TGTGCCAGCTCACCAACAGGAGGGCTGCGGGCTAACTATGGCTACACCTTC

V gene: TRBV19
clone size: NA
J gene: TRBJ2-3
D gene: NA
CDR3 protein: CASSAPATDTQYF
CDR3 DNA: TGTGCCAGTAGTGCTCCAGCCACAGATACGCAGTATTTT

V gene: TRBV4-2
clone size: NA
J gene: TRBJ1-5
D gene: TRBD1
CDR3 protein: CASSQGQGAGSNQPQHF
CDR3 DNA: TGTGCCAGCAGCCAAGGACAGGGGGCAGGTAGCAATCAGCCCCAGCATTTT

V gene: TRBV7-2
clone size: NA
J gene: TRBJ2-1
D gene: NA
CDR3 protein: CASSTGQPGPISYNEQFF
CDR3 DNA: TGTGCCAGCAGCACCGGACAGCCCGGTCCTATCTCCTACAATGAGCAGTTCTTC

V gene: TRBV6-5
clone size: few
J gene: TRBJ1-1
D gene: NA
CDR3 protein: CASSYSGEAFF
CDR3 DNA: TGTGCCAGCAGTTACTCAGGCGAAGCTTTCTTT

V gene: TRBV15
clone size: NA
J gene: TRBJ1-5
D gene: NA
CDR3 protein: CATSLGGGNNQPQHF
CDR3 DNA: TGTGCCACCAGCCTCGGGGGAGGGAACAATCAGCCCCAGCATTTT

V gene: TRBV5-4
clone size: NA
J gene: TRBJ1-2
D gene: NA
CDR3 protein: CASSPRKSNYGYTF
CDR3 DNA: TGTGCCAGCAGCCCCAGGAAATCTAACTATGGCTACACCTTC

V gene: TRBV5-1
clone size: few
J gene: TRBJ2-3
D gene: TRBD2
CDR3 protein: CASSLGTSPGHEVLYF
CDR3 DNA: TGCGCCAGCAGCTTGGGGACTAGCCCAGGTCACGAAGTGCTGTATTTT

V gene: TRBV5-1
clone size: NA
J gene: TRBJ2-1
D gene: NA
CDR3 protein: CASSLGGSYNEQFF
CDR3 DNA: TGCGCCAGCAGCCTGGGTGGCTCCTACAATGAGCAGTTCTTC

V gene: TRBV5-1
clone size: few
J gene: TRBJ1-4
D gene: NA
CDR3 protein: CASSLEFFGTDKLFF
CDR3 DNA: TGCGCCAGCAGCTTGGAATTCTTCGGGACGGATAAACTGTTTTTT

V gene: TRBV5-1
clone size: NA
J gene: TRBJ2-7
D gene: TRBD1
CDR3 protein: CASSMQTDRDEQYF
CDR3 DNA: TGCGCCAGCAGCATGCAAACGGACAGGGACGAGCAGTACTTC

V gene: TRBV10-3
clone size: NA
J gene: TRBJ2-7
D gene: NA
CDR3 protein: CAISEGVGGEQYF
CDR3 DNA: TGTGCCATCAGTGAAGGAGTGGGGGGCGAGCAGTACTTC

V gene: TRBV19
clone size: NA
J gene: TRBJ2-4
D gene: NA
CDR3 protein: CASSDPGQKNIQYF
CDR3 DNA: TGTGCCAGTAGCGATCCGGGACAAAAAAACATTCAGTACTTC

V gene: TRBV10-3
clone size: NA
J gene: TRBJ2-3
D gene: NA
CDR3 protein: CAISKDQLALGDTQYF
CDR3 DNA: TGTGCCATCAGCAAGGACCAACTAGCATTGGGAGATACGCAGTATTTT

V gene: TRBV19
clone size: NA
J gene: TRBJ2-3
D gene: NA
CDR3 protein: CASSLPGYTSTDTQYF
CDR3 DNA: TGTGCCAGTAGTCTTCCGGGGTATACTAGCACAGATACGCAGTATTTT

V gene: TRBV6-1
clone size: NA
J gene: TRBJ2-7
D gene: NA
CDR3 protein: CASSAQQRYEQYF
CDR3 DNA: TGTGCCAGCAGTGCACAGCAGCGCTACGAGCAGTACTTC

V gene: TRBV6-1
clone size: NA
J gene: TRBJ1-1
D gene: NA
CDR3 protein: CASSMGPGGPEAFF
CDR3 DNA: TGTGCCAGCAGTATGGGACCGGGGGGGCCTGAAGCTTTCTTT

V gene: TRBV6-1
clone size: once
J gene: TRBJ2-7
D gene: NA
CDR3 protein: CASTNLNEQYF
CDR3 DNA: TGTGCCAGCACTAACTTGAACGAGCAGTACTTC

V gene: TRBV7-9
clone size: few
J gene: TRBJ2-3
D gene: NA
CDR3 protein: CASSRTGPSTDTQYF
CDR3 DNA: TGTGCCAGCAGCCGGACGGGACCTAGCACAGATACGCAGTATTTT

V gene: TRBV4-1
clone size: NA
J gene: TRBJ1-3
D gene: NA
CDR3 protein: CASSQLGQPGNTIYF
CDR3 DNA: TGCGCCAGCAGCCAACTAGGACAGCCTGGAAACACCATATATTTT

V gene: TRBV19
clone size: NA
J gene: TRBJ1-2
D gene: TRBD1
CDR3 protein: CASRATGGWGYTF
CDR3 DNA: TGTGCCAGTAGGGCAACAGGGGGTTGGGGCTACACCTTC

V gene: TRBV7-8
clone size: NA
J gene: TRBJ1-5
D gene: NA
CDR3 protein: CASSFLGARNQPQHF
CDR3 DNA: TGTGCCAGCAGCTTTTTGGGAGCCCGCAATCAGCCCCAGCATTTT

V gene: TRBV5-1
clone size: NA
J gene: TRBJ2-3
D gene: NA
CDR3 protein: CASSLEFISTDTQYF
CDR3 DNA: TGCGCCAGCAGCTTAGAATTCATTAGCACAGATACGCAGTATTTT

V gene: TRBV27
clone size: NA
J gene: TRBJ1-1
D gene: TRBD1
CDR3 protein: CASSLQRDSRSEAFF
CDR3 DNA: TGTGCCAGCAGTCTTCAACGGGACAGTAGGTCCGAAGCTTTCTTT

V gene: TRBV7-2
clone size: NA
J gene: TRBJ2-7
D gene: TRBD1
CDR3 protein: CASSFAGTGYYEQYF
CDR3 DNA: TGTGCCAGCAGCTTCGCCGGGACAGGGTATTACGAGCAGTACTTC

V gene: TRBV6-6
clone size: NA
J gene: TRBJ2-3
D gene: NA
CDR3 protein: CASSPGGDTQYF
CDR3 DNA: TGTGCCAGCAGCCCGGGTGGGGATACGCAGTATTTT

V gene: TRBV7-7
clone size: NA
J gene: TRBJ2-5
D gene: NA
CDR3 protein: CASSPPGSETQYF
CDR3 DNA: TGTGCCAGCAGCCCCCCTGGGAGCGAGACCCAGTACTTC